Following are 4 T cell receptor beta chains from one sample sequenced in a study of Ad26.COV2.S vaccination and SARS-CoV-2 variants. TCRdb keeps only in-frame clones here, not all; method: immunoSEQ multiplex PCR. The sample has roughly 420,000 clones; 85% to 90% are singletons. Treatment here: about 20 received Ad26.COV2.S at low or high dose, single or two shots; 5 received placebo; per-sample allocation not given. The samples were gathered on day 63 after the first injection of vaccine or placebo. The sample here was peripheral blood, taken in a trial of Ad26.COV2.S vaccine versus placebo. The receptors derive from a person between 18 and 60 years old who received the Ad26.COV2.S COVID-19 vaccine or a placebo.

The V gene is TRBV24-1, the J gene TRBJ2-2; D might be TRBD2 (6 bases). There are 14 residues in the CDR3. Trimming removed 5 bases at V and 5 bases at J, with 11 bases between. Germline V gene sequence: CDR1 KGHDR, CDR2 SFDVKD. The CDR3 region is CATSAAGSTGELFF. DNA of the CDR3: TGTGCCACCAGTGCGGCGGGGAGTACCGGGGAGCTGTTTTTT.

The rearrangement uses TRBV4-2 and TRBJ2-2; 7 bases are shared with TRBD1. The CDR3 has 15 residues. In germline, CDR1 is LGHNA, CDR2 YNFKEQ. J gave up 3 bases and V 0 bases, and 1 base lay outside the gene matches. CDR3 sequence (DNA): TGTGCCAGCAGCCAAGAAGACAGGGACACCGGGGAGCTGTTTTTT. It translates to CASSQEDRDTGELFF.

The rearrangement joins TRBV7-2 to TRBJ2-4, with 7 bases fitting TRBD1. CDR1 SGHTA and CDR2 FQGNSA come from the germline V gene. The ends lost 4 bases at V and 9 bases at J; junction bases unmatched: 6. The CDR3 runs 13 residues. CDR3 sequence reads: CASSSLQGTIQYF. Written as DNA, the CDR3 is TGTGCCAGCAGCTCTTTACAGGGGACCATTCAGTACTTC.

This chain uses TRBV27 with TRBJ1-1; 7 nucleotides line up with TRBD1. This CDR3 contains 13 residues. Unmatched junction bases numbered 4, after V lost 3 bases and J lost 6 bases. Germline assignment: CDR1 MNHEY and CDR2 SMNVEV (reference sequence). CDR3 in amino acids: CASSFTGVAEAFF. Written as DNA, the CDR3 is TGTGCCAGCAGTTTTACAGGGGTAGCTGAAGCTTTCTTT.